This TCR beta chain derives from a study of identical twins. The CDR3 length is 16 residues. The junction had 14 bases not matched to a gene; V was cut back by 6 bases and J by 10 bases. The germline V gene encodes CDR1 MNHEY and CDR2 SVGEGT. TCRdb re-called the 5' RACE reads through MiXCR, storing one row per CDR3 protein. Of around 200,000 distinct CDR3 sequences detected, around a tenth appear once; the ten largest clones hold around 5%. At least ten counts were recorded for this clonotype. No antigen is known for it. Study-level findings and limits: For cord blood, abundant beta clonotypes had fewer insertions, unlike memory repertoires, which showed none.

The sequence came from a woman between 18 and 30 years old in good health. The sequenced sample was memory (CD45RO+) T cells sorted from blood. V and J are TRBV6-2 or TRBV6-3 and TRBJ2-1; 11 bases are a match to TRBD2. CDR3 DNA sequence: TGTGCCAGCAGCCTCCGCCCTAGCGGGAGGATCGGGGAGCAGTTCTTC. This translates into CASSLRPSGRIGEQFF.